This TCR beta chain was documented in a study of blood T cell repertoires in COVID-19. About the study: T cells, B-cell-depleted T cells, or PBMCs supplied cDNA or gDNA.

V dropped 4 bases and J dropped 4; count of bases not matched to a gene: 16. The CDR3 covers 18 residues. The germline V gene encodes CDR1 SGHRS and CDR2 YFSETQ. Authors' analysis steps: Reference gene primer amplification gave estimated nucleated cell counts. Here immunoSEQ multiplex PCR was the method, and the copy in TCRdb shows in-frame clones only, minus some. V and J calls and clone size follow that table, whereas D and trimming were derived from the DNA. The sample gives around 230,000 clones, 80% to 85% of which show up once; roughly 12% is in the top ten. Material for sequencing was peripheral blood. The clonotype was recovered from a woman aged 60-75 years with active or convalescent COVID-19. This chain joins TRBV5-1 and TRBJ2-3; 9 bases line up with TRBD2. The CDR3: CASSRLAGGGGAADTQYF. In DNA form, the CDR3 reads TGCGCCAGCAGCCGCCTAGCCGGGGGCGGGGGGGCGGCAGATACGCAGTATTTT. The whole variable domain, filled in from reference TRBV5-1 and TRBJ2-3, reads KAGVTQTPRYLIKTRGQQVTLSCSPISGHRSVSWYQQTPGQGLQFLFEYFSETQRNKGNFPGRFSGRQFSNSRSEMNVSTLELGDSALYLCASSRLAGGGGAADTQYFGPGTRLTVL.